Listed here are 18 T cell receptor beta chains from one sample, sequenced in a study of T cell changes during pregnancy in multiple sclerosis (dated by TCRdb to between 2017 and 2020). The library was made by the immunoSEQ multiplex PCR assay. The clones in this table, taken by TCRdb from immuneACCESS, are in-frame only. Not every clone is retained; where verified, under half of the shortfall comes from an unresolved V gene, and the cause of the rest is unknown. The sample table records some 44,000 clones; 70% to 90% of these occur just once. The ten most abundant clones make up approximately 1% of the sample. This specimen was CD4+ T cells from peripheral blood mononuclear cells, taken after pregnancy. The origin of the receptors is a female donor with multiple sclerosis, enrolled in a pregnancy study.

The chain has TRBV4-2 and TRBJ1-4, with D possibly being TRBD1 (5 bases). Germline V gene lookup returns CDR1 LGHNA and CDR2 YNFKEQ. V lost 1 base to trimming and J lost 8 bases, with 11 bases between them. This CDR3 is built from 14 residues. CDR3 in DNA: TGTGCCAGCAGCCAAGCGGGGACTAGGGAAAAACTGTTTTTT. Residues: CASSQAGTREKLFF.

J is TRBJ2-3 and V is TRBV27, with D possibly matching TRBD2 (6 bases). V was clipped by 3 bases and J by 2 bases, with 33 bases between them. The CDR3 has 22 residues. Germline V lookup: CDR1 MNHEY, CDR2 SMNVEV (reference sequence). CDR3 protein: CASSFGVFSGWDSGTVTDTQYF. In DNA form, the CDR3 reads TGTGCCAGCAGTTTCGGGGTCTTTTCCGGTTGGGACTCCGGGACGGTCACAGATACGCAGTATTTT.

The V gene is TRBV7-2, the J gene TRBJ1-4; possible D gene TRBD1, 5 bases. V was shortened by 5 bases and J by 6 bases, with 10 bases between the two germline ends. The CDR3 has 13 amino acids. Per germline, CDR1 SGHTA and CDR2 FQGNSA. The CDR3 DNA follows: TGTGCCAGCAGCGCCTCCAGGGATGAAAAACTGTTTTTT. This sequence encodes CASSASRDEKLFF.

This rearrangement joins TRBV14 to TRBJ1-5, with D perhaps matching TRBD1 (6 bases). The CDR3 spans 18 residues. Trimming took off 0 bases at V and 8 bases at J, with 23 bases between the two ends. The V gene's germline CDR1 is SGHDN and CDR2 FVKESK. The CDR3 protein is CASSQESGHGQTSEPQHF. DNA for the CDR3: TGTGCCAGCAGCCAAGAAAGTGGTCACGGACAGACTTCAGAGCCCCAGCATTTT.

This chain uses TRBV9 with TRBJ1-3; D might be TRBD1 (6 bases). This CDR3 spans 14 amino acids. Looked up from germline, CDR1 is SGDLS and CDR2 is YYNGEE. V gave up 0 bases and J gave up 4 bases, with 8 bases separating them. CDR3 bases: TGTGCCAGCAGCGTAGGGGGGCTAGGAAACACCATATATTTT. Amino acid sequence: CASSVGGLGNTIYF.

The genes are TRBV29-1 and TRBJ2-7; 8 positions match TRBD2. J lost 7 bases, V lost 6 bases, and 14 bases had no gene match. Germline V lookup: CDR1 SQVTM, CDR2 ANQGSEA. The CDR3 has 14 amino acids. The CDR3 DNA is TGCAGCGTCATCCAGCGGGGGTCGGGGGGGGAGCAGTACTTC. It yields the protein CSVIQRGSGGEQYF.

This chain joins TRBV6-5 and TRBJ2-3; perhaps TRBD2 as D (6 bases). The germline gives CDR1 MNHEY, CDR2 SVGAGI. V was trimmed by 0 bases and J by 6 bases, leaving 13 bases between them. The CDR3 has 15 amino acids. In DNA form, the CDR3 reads TGTGCCAGCAGTTACTCCGGGACTGCCCCGGATACGCAGTATTTT. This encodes CASSYSGTAPDTQYF.

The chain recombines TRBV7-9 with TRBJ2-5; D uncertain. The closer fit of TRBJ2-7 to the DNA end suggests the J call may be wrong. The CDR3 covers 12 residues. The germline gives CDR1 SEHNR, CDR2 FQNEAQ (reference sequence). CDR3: CASSRSSHEQYF. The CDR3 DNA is TGTGCCAGCAGCCGATCGTCCCACGAGCAGTACTTC.

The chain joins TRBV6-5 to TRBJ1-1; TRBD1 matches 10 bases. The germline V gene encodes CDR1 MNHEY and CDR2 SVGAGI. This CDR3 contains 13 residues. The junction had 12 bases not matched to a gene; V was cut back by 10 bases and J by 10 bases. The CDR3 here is CATLPGQGLLAFF. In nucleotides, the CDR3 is TGTGCCACCCTGCCGGGACAGGGGTTATTAGCTTTCTTT.

CDR3 nucleotide sequence: TGCAGCGTTGCAGGACTAGCGGGGCCCACAGATACGCAGTATTTT. Amino acids: CSVAGLAGPTDTQYF. The chain has TRBV29-1 and TRBJ2-3; 12 bases fit TRBD2. The V and J ends lost 4 bases and 2 bases, in that order; junction bases with no gene match: 4. The CDR3 contains 15 residues. CDR1 and CDR2 (germline): SQVTM, ANQGSEA.

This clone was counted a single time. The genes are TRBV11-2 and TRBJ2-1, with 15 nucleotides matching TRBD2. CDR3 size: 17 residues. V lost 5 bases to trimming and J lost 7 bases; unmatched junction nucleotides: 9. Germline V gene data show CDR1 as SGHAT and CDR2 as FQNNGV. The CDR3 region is CASSRTSGGAIVNEQFF. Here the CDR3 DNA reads TGTGCCAGCAGCCGGACTAGCGGGGGGGCCATAGTAAATGAGCAGTTCTTC.

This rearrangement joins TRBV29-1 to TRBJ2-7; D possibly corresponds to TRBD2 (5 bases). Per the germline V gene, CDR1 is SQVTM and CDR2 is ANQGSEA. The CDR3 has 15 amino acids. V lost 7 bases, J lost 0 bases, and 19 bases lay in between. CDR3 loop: CSARGALRSSYEQYF. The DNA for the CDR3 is TGCAGCGCCCGGGGAGCACTAAGGAGCTCCTACGAGCAGTACTTC.

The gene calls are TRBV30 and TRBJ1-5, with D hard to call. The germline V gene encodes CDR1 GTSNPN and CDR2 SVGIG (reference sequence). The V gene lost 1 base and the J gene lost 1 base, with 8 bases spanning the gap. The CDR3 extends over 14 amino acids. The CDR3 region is CAWSGEFSNQPQHF. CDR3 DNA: TGTGCCTGGAGTGGGGAGTTCAGCAATCAGCCCCAGCATTTT. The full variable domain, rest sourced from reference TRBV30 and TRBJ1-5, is SQTIHQWPATLVQPVGSPLSLECTVEGTSNPNLYWYRQAAGRGLQLLFYSVGIGQISSEVPQNLSASRPQDRQFILSSKKLLLSDSGFYLCAWSGEFSNQPQHFGDGTRLSIL.

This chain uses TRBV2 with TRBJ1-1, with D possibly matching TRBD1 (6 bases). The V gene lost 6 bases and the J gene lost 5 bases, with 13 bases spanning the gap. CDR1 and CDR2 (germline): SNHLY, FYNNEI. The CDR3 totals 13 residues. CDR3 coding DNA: TGTGCCAGCAGCAGACAGGAAACAACTGAAGCTTTCTTT. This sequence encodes CASSRQETTEAFF.

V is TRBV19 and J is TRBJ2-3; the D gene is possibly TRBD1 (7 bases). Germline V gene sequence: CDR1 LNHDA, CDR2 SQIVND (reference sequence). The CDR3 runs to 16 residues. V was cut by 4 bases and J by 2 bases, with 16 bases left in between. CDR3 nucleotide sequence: TGTGCCAGTAGTACGGGAGCAGGGGGACTCACAGATACGCAGTATTTT. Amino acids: CASSTGAGGLTDTQYF.

This CDR3 is CASSSRTALKAFF. CDR3 coding DNA: TGTGCCAGCAGCTCCCGGACAGCCCTTAAAGCTTTCTTT. This chain uses TRBV7-2 with TRBJ1-1; D perhaps matches TRBD1 (6 bases). The CDR3 runs 13 residues. The V end was cut by 4 bases, the J end by 9 bases, with 15 bases between. Per the germline V gene, CDR1 is SGHTA and CDR2 is FQGNSA.

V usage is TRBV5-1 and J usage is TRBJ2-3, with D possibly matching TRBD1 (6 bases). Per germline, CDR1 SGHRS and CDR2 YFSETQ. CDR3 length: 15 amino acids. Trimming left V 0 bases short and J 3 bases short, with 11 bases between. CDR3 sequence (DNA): TGCGCCAGCAGCTTGGACAGGGTGGAGACAGATACGCAGTATTTT. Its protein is CASSLDRVETDTQYF.

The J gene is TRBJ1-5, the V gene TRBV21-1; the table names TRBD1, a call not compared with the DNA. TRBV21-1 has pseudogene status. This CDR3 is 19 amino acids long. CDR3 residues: CASSETLGDRVHSNQPQHF. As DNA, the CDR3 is TGTGCCAGCAGCGAGACATTGGGGGACAGGGTTCATAGCAATCAGCCCCAGCATTTT.